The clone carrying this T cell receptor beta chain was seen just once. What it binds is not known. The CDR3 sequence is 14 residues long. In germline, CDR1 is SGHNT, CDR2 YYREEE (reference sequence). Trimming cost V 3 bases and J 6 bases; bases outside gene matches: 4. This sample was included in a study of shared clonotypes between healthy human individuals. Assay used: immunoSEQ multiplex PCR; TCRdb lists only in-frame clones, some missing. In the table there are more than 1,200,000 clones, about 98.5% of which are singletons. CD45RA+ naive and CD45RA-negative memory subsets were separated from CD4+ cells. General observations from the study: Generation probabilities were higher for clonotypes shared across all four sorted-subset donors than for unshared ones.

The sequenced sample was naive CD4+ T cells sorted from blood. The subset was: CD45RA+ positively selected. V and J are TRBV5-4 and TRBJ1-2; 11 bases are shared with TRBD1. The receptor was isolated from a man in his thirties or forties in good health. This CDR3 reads CASSSDRGPDGYTF. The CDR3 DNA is TGTGCCAGCAGCTCGGACAGGGGGCCCGATGGCTACACCTTC. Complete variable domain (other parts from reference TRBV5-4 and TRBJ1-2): ETGVTQSPTHLIKTRGQQVTLRCSSQSGHNTVSWYQQALGQGPQFIFQYYREEENGRGNFPPRFSGLQFPNYSSELNVNALELDDSALYLCASSSDRGPDGYTFGSGTRLTVV.